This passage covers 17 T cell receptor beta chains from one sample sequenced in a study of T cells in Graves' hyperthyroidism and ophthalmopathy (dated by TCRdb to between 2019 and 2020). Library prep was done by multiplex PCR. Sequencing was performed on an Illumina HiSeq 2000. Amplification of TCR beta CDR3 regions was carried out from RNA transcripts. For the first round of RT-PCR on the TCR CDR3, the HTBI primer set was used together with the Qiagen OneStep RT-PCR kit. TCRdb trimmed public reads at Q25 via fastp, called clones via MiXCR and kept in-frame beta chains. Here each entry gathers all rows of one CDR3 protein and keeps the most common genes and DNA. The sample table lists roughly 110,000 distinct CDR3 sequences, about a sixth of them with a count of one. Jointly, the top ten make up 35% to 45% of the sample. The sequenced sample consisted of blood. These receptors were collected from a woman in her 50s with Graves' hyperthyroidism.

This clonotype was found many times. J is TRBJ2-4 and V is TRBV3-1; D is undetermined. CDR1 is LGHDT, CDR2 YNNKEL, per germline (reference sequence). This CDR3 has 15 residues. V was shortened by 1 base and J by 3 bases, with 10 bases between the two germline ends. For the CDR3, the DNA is TGTGCCAGCAGCCAAGGTCATGGGGACAAAAACATTCAGTACTTC. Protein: CASSQGHGDKNIQYF.

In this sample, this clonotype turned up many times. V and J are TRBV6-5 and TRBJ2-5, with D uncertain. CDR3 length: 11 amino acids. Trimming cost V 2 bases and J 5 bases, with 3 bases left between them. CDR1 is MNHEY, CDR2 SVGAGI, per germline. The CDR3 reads CASSYRETQYF. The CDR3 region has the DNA TGTGCCAGCAGTTACAGGGAGACCCAGTACTTC.

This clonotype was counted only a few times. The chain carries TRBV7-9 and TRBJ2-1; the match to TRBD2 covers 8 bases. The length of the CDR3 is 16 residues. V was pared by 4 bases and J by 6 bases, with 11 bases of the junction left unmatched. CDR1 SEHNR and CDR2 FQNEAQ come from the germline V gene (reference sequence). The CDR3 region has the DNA TGTGCCAGCAGCTCGAGAAGCGGGAGCCCTCTCAATGAGCAGTTCTTC. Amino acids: CASSSRSGSPLNEQFF. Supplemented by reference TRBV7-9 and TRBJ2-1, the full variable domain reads DTGVSQNPRHKITKRGQNVTFRCDPISEHNRLYWYRQTLGQGPEFLTYFQNEAQLEKSRLLSDRFSAERPKGSFSTLEIQRTEQGDSAMYLCASSSRSGSPLNEQFFGPGTRLTVL.

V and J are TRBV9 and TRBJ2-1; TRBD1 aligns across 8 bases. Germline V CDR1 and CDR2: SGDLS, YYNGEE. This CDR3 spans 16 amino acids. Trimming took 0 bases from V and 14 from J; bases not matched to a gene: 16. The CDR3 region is CASSVGTGRDWRGEFF. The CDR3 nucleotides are TGTGCCAGCAGCGTAGGGACAGGGCGGGACTGGCGTGGGGAGTTCTTC.

The chain's CDR3 is CSARSGLAGVVTDTQYF. The CDR3 bases are TGCAGTGCTAGATCCGGACTAGCGGGAGTGGTCACAGATACGCAGTATTTT. V usage is TRBV20-1 and J usage is TRBJ2-3; TRBD2 matches 13 bases. V lost 2 bases to trimming and J lost 2 bases; unmatched junction nucleotides: 7. Per germline, CDR1 DFQATT and CDR2 SNEGSKA (reference sequence). The CDR3 is made up of 17 amino acids.

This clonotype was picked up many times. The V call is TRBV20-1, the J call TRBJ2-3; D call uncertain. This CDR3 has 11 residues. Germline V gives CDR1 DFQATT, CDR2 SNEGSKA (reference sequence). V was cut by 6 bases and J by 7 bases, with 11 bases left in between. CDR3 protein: CSALLTHTQYF. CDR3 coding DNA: TGCAGTGCCCTTCTAACTCATACGCAGTATTTT.

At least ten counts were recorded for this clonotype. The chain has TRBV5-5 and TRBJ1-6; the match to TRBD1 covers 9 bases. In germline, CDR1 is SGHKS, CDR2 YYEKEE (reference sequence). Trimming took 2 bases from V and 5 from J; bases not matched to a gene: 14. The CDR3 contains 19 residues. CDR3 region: CASSFRPPVWTGDNSPLHF. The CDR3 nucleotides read TGTGCCAGCAGCTTTCGGCCCCCTGTGTGGACAGGGGATAATTCACCCCTCCACTTT.

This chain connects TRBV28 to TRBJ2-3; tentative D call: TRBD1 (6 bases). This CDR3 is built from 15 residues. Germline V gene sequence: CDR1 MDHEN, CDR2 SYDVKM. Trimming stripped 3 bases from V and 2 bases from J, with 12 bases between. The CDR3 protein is CASSLVQGSTDTQYF. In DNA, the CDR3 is TGTGCCAGCAGTTTGGTTCAGGGGTCCACAGATACGCAGTATTTT.

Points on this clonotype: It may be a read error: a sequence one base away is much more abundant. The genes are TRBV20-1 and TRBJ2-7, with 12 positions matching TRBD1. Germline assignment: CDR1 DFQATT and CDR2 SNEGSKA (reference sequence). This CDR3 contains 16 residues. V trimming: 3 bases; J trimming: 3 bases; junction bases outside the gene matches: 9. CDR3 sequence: CSASDRDRGRFYEQYF. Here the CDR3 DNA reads TGCAGTGCTAGTGATAGGGACAGGGGGCGATTCTACGAGCAGTACTTC.

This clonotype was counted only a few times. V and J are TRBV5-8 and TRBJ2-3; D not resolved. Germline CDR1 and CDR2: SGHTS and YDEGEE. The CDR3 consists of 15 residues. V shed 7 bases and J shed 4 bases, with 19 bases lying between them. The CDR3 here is CASSETHTSPDTQYF. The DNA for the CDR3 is TGTGCCAGCTCGGAGACCCATACCTCCCCAGATACGCAGTATTTT.

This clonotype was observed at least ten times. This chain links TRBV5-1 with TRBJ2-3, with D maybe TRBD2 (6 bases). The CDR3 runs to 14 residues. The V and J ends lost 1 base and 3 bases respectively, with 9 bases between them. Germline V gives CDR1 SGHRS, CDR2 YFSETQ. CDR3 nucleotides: TGCGCCAGCAGCTTGACGGAGGGGACAGATACGCAGTATTTT. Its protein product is CASSLTEGTDTQYF.

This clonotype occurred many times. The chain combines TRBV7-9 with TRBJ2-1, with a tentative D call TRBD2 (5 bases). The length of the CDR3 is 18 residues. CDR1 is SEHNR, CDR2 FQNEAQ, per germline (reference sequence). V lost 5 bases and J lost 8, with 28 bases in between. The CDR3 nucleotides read TGTGCCAGCAGCGATGACACCCATGGTAGCGCCAAAGGTCATGAGCAGTTCTTC. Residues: CASSDDTHGSAKGHEQFF.

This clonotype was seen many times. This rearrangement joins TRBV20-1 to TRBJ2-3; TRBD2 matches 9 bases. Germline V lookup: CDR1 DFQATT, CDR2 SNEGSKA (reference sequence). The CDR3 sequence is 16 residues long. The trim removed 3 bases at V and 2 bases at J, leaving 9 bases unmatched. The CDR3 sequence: CSASADSGGSTDTQYF. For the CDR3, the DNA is TGCAGTGCTAGTGCTGATAGCGGGGGATCCACAGATACGCAGTATTTT.

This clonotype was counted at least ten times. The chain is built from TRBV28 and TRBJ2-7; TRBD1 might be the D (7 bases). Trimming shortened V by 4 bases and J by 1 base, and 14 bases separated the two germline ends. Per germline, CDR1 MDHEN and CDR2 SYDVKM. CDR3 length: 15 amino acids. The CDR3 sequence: CASSWRGQSSYEQYV. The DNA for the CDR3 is TGTGCCAGCAGTTGGAGGGGGCAGAGTTCCTACGAGCAGTACGTC.

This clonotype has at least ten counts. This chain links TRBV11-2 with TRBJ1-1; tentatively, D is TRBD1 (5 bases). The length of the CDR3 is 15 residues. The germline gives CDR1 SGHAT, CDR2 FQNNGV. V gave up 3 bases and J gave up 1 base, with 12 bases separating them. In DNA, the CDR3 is TGTGCCAGCAGCTTGTCAGGGCTCGGGAACACTGAAGCTTTCTTT. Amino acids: CASSLSGLGNTEAFF.

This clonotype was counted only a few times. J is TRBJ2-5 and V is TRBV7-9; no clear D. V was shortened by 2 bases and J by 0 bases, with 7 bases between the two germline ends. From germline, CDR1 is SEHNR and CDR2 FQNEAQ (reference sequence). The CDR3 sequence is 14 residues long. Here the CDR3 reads CASSLFPDQETQYF. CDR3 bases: TGTGCCAGCAGCTTATTTCCAGACCAAGAGACCCAGTACTTC.

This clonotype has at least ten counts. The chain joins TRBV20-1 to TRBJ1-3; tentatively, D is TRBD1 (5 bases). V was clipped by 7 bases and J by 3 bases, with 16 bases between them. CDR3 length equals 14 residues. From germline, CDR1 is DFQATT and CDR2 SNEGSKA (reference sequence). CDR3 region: CSVPAGQDGNTIYF. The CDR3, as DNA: TGCAGTGTCCCGGCGGGGCAGGATGGAAACACCATATATTTT.